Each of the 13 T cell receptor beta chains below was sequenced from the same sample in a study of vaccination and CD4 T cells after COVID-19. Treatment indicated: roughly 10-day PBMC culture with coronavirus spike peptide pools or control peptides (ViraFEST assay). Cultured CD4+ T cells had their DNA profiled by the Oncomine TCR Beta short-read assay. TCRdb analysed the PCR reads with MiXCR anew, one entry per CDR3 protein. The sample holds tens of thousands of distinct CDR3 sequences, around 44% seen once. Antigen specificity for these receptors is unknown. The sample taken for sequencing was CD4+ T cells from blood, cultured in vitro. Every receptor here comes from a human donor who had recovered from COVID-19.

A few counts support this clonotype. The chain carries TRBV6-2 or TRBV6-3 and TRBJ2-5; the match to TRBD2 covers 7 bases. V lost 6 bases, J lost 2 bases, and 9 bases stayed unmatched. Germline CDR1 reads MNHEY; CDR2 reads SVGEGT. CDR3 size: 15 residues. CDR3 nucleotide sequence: TGTGCCAGCAGGACCCCGACTAGCTCGCAAGAGACCCAGTACTTC. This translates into CASRTPTSSQETQYF.

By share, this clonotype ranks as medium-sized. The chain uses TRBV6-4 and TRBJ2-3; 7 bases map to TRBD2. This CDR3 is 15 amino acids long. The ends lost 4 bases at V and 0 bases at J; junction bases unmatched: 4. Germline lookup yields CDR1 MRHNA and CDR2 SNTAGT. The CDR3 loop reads CASSAGLGSTDTQYF. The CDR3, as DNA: TGTGCCAGCAGTGCAGGACTAGGGAGCACAGATACGCAGTATTTT.

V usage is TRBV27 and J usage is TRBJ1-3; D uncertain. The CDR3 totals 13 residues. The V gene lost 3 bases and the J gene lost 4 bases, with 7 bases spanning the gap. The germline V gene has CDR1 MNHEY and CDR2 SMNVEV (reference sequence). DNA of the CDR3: TGTGCCAGCAGTTTTAGGGAGGGAAACACCATATATTTT. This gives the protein CASSFREGNTIYF.

The CDR3 region has the DNA TGCGCCAGCAGCTCTGACAGGGGTGGGAATGAGCAGTTCTTC. Its translation is CASSSDRGGNEQFF. V and J are TRBV5-1 and TRBJ2-1; 8 positions match TRBD1. The CDR3 extends over 14 amino acids. CDR1 and CDR2 (germline): SGHRS, YFSETQ. Trimming took 3 bases from V and 7 from J; bases not matched to a gene: 6. Filled out from reference TRBV5-1 and TRBJ2-1, the complete variable domain reads KAGVTQTPRYLIKTRGQQVTLSCSPISGHRSVSWYQQTPGQGLQFLFEYFSETQRNKGNFPGRFSGRQFSNSRSEMNVSTLELGDSALYLCASSSDRGGNEQFFGPGTRLTVL.

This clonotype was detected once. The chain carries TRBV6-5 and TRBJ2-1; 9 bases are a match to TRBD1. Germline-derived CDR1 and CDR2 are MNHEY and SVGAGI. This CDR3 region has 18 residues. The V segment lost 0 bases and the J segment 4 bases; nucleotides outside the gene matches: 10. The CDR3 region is CASSYSFSGTGFYNEQFF. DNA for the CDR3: TGTGCCAGCAGTTACTCGTTCAGCGGGACAGGGTTTTACAATGAGCAGTTCTTC.

CDR3 loop: CASSLELGTRVSNTEAFF. The CDR3 DNA is TGTGCCAGCAGCTTAGAGCTTGGGACAAGGGTTTCGAACACTGAAGCTTTCTTT. The chain uses TRBV7-2 and TRBJ1-1; perhaps TRBD1 as D (6 bases). The ends were cut back, 1 base at V and 1 base at J, with 19 bases in the middle. Looked up from germline, CDR1 is SGHTA and CDR2 is FQGNSA. This CDR3 has 18 amino acids.

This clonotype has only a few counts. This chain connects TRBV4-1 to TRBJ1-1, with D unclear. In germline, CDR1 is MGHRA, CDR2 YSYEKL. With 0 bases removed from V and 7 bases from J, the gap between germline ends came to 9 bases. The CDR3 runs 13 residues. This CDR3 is CASSQDELVEAFF. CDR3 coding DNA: TGCGCCAGCAGCCAAGATGAGTTAGTTGAAGCTTTCTTT.

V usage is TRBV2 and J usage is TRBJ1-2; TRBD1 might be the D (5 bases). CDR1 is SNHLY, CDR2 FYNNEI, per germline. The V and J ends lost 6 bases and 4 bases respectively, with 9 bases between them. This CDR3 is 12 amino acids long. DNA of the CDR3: TGTGCCAGCAGAGAGGACACCTATGGCTACACCTTC. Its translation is CASREDTYGYTF.

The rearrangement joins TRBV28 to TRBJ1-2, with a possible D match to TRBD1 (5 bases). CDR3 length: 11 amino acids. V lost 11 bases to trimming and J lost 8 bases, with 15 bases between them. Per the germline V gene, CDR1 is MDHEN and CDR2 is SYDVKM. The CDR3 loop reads CACEQVGGYTF. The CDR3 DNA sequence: TGTGCCTGCGAACAGGTGGGGGGCTACACCTTC.

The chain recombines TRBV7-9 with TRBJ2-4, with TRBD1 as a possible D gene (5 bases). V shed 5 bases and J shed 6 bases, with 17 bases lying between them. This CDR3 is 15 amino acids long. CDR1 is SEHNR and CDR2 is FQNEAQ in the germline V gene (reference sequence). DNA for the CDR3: TGTGCCAGCAGCCCAAGGCAGGGATTGCGAAACATTCAGTACTTC. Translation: CASSPRQGLRNIQYF.

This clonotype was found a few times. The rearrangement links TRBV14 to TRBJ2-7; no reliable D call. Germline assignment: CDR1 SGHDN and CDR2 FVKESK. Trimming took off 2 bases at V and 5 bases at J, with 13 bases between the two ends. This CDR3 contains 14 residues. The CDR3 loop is CASSQQLAANEQYF. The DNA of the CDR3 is TGTGCCAGCAGCCAACAACTGGCAGCCAACGAGCAGTACTTC.

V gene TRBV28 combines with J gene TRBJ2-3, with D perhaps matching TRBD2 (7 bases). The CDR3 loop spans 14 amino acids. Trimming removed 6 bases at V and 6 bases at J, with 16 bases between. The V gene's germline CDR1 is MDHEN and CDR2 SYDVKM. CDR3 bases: TGTGCCAGCAGGAGCGGGGCCGGGGGCGATACGCAGTATTTT. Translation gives CASRSGAGGDTQYF.

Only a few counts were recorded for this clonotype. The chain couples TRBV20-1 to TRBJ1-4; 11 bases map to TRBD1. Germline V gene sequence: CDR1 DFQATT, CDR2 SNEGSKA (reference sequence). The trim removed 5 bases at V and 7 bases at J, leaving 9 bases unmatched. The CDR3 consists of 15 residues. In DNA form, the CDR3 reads TGCAGTGCTCCCACCGGGACAGGGGGTTTTGAAAAACTGTTTTTT. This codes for CSAPTGTGGFEKLFF.